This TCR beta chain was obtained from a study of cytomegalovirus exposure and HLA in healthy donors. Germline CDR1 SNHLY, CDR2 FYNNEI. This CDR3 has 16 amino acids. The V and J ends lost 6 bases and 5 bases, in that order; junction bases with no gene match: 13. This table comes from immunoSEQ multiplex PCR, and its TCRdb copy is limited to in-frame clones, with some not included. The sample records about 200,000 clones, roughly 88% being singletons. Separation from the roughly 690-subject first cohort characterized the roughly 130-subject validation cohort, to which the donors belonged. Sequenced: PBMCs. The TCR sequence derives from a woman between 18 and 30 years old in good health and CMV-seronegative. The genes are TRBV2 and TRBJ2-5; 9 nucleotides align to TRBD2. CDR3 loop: CASRQPGGGAPETQYF. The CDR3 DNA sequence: TGTGCCAGCAGACAACCTGGCGGGGGGGCACCGGAGACCCAGTACTTC.